The 24 T cell receptor beta chains reported below all come from one sample, sequenced in a study of Graves' ophthalmopathy and Graves' hyperthyroidism (dated by TCRdb to 2017 to 2018). The sequencer listed for this sample is Illumina HiSeq 2000. For repertoire sequencing, the TCR beta CDR3 regions were amplified from RNA transcripts. The first round of RT-PCR was done with HTBI primers and the Qiagen OneStep RT-PCR kit, and was followed by a second round of multiplex PCR, then size selection and purification. TCRdb itself trimmed the public reads at Q25 with fastp, ran MiXCR and retained productive beta chains. One record per CDR3 amino acid sequence lists the most common genes and DNA. The sample profile shows approximately 380,000 distinct CDR3 sequences; around 21% of them were found once. Around 3% of the sample belongs to the ten largest clones. Sequencing was done on a sample of peripheral blood. Receptors originate from a woman aged 18-29 years with stable Graves' hyperthyroidism. Donor details come from another sample of the same person, matched by shared clones.

The rearrangement uses TRBV11-2 and TRBJ2-5; 11 bases align to TRBD1. The CDR3 loop spans 16 amino acids. Germline CDR1 reads SGHAT; CDR2 reads FQNNGV. V dropped 5 bases and J dropped 4; count of bases not matched to a gene: 9. DNA of the CDR3: TGTGCCAGCAGCCGTGACCGGGACAGGGGGGCAGAGACCCAGTACTTC. This translates into CASSRDRDRGAETQYF.

This clonotype was recorded at least ten times. The chain is built from TRBV5-1 and TRBJ1-5, with D hard to call. In germline, CDR1 is SGHRS, CDR2 YFSETQ. The CDR3 extends over 14 amino acids. Trimming removed 4 bases from V and 4 bases from J, with 12 bases in between. CDR3 in DNA: TGCGCCAGCAGCCCGTTCGATCGGAATCAGCCCCAGCATTTT. This codes for CASSPFDRNQPQHF. Full variable domain (missing parts from reference TRBV5-1 and TRBJ1-5): KAGVTQTPRYLIKTRGQQVTLSCSPISGHRSVSWYQQTPGQGLQFLFEYFSETQRNKGNFPGRFSGRQFSNSRSEMNVSTLELGDSALYLCASSPFDRNQPQHFGDGTRLSIL.

This clonotype was detected many times. V usage is TRBV12-3 or TRBV12-4 and J usage is TRBJ1-2; 7 positions match TRBD1. The V gene end was trimmed by 2 bases and the J gene end by 3 bases; junction bases not matched to a gene: 9. This CDR3 has 16 residues. Here the CDR3 DNA reads TGTGCCAGCAGTTTACCAGGGACAGCGGGGGACTATGGCTACACCTTC. Its translation is CASSLPGTAGDYGYTF.

This clonotype was seen repeatedly, ten times or more. The rearrangement uses TRBV13 and TRBJ2-7, with TRBD2 identical over 7 bases. Germline loops: CDR1 PRHDT, CDR2 FYEKMQ (reference sequence). The CDR3 totals 14 residues. V was clipped by 2 bases and J by 5 bases; unmatched bases: 6. The CDR3 sequence: CASSLRREIHEQYF. The CDR3 DNA sequence: TGTGCCAGCAGCTTACGGCGGGAGATCCACGAGCAGTACTTC.

This clonotype was seen repeatedly, ten times or more. The chain combines TRBV12-3 or TRBV12-4 with TRBJ2-7, with D possibly matching TRBD2 (6 bases). The CDR3 is 13 residues long. V shed 3 bases and J shed 4 bases, with 10 bases lying between them. CDR3 protein: CASSFGSFYEQYF. The CDR3 coding sequence is TGTGCCAGCAGTTTCGGGAGTTTTTACGAGCAGTACTTC.

The chain is built from TRBV20-1 and TRBJ1-5; D gene unclear. The length of the CDR3 is 15 residues. Germline V gene data show CDR1 as DFQATT and CDR2 as SNEGSKA (reference sequence). Trimming removed 0 bases at V and 3 bases at J, with 12 bases between. CDR3 sequence reads: CSARDIGGSNQPQHF. The CDR3, as DNA: TGCAGTGCTAGAGATATAGGCGGATCCAATCAGCCCCAGCATTTT.

This rearrangement joins TRBV19 to TRBJ1-5, with unresolved D. The germline CDR1 and CDR2 sequences are LNHDA and SQIVND (reference sequence). The CDR3 sequence is 17 residues long. V shed 0 bases and J shed 1 base, with 13 bases lying between them. In DNA, the CDR3 is TGTGCCAGTAGTATAGAGGAAGGCTACTTCAGCAATCAGCCCCAGCATTTT. This sequence encodes CASSIEEGYFSNQPQHF.

The chain is built from TRBV20-1 and TRBJ1-5; D possibly corresponds to TRBD1 (5 bases). Trimming stripped 2 bases from V and 0 bases from J, with 17 bases between. Germline CDR1 reads DFQATT; CDR2 reads SNEGSKA (reference sequence). CDR3 length: 17 residues. The CDR3 loop is CSARTPWGRDSNQPQHF. The DNA of the CDR3 is TGCAGTGCTAGAACCCCGTGGGGGAGAGATAGCAATCAGCCCCAGCATTTT.

This clonotype was seen at least ten times. This chain joins TRBV20-1 and TRBJ2-7; D gene uncertain. This CDR3 spans 14 amino acids. Trimming took 3 bases from V and 1 from J, leaving 13 bases between them. The germline V gene has CDR1 DFQATT and CDR2 SNEGSKA (reference sequence). The CDR3 region is CSASPSDLSYEQYF. CDR3 bases: TGCAGTGCTAGTCCTTCGGATCTTTCCTACGAGCAGTACTTC.

This clonotype was seen repeatedly, ten times or more. The rearrangement links TRBV20-1 to TRBJ2-5; the match to TRBD2 covers 12 bases. The CDR3 runs 14 residues. The germline gives CDR1 DFQATT, CDR2 SNEGSKA (reference sequence). The V and J ends lost 4 bases and 5 bases, in that order; junction bases with no gene match: 5. Written as DNA, the CDR3 is TGCAGTGCTACCCGGGGGACTAGCGGGGAGACCCAGTACTTC. This gives the protein CSATRGTSGETQYF.

This clonotype was picked up many times. The chain recombines TRBV20-1 with TRBJ2-4; TRBD1 might be the D (6 bases). CDR1 is DFQATT, CDR2 SNEGSKA, per germline (reference sequence). The CDR3 runs to 13 residues. V was shortened by 0 bases and J by 6 bases, with 9 bases between the two germline ends. The CDR3 loop reads CSAREEQGNIQYF. In nucleotides, the CDR3 is TGCAGTGCTAGAGAGGAACAGGGAAACATTCAGTACTTC.

This clonotype appeared many times. V gene TRBV6-4 combines with J gene TRBJ1-1; TRBD1 matches at 10 bases. V lost 7 bases, J lost 0 bases, and 11 bases stayed unmatched. The CDR3 totals 17 residues. CDR1 and CDR2 (germline): MRHNA, SNTAGT. The CDR3 sequence is CASTHGGDRGVNTEAFF. CDR3 in DNA: TGTGCCAGCACTCATGGGGGGGACAGGGGAGTGAACACTGAAGCTTTCTTT.

The V gene is TRBV4-1, the J gene TRBJ2-7; 8 bases map to TRBD1. The trim removed 2 bases at V and 3 bases at J, leaving 12 bases unmatched. Germline CDR1 MGHRA, CDR2 YSYEKL. The CDR3 loop spans 17 amino acids. DNA for the CDR3: TGCGCCAGCAGCCAATACGCCGCCCGACAGGGGAACTACGAGCAGTACTTC. Translating gives CASSQYAARQGNYEQYF.

The sample holds many counts of this clonotype. The genes are TRBV30 and TRBJ1-2; 9 positions agree with TRBD1. V trimming: 1 base; J trimming: 8 bases; junction bases outside the gene matches: 5. The V gene's germline CDR1 is GTSNPN and CDR2 SVGIG (reference sequence). The CDR3 sequence is 13 residues long. This CDR3 reads CAWSGGTGRGYTF. The CDR3 DNA follows: TGTGCCTGGAGTGGGGGGACAGGGCGAGGCTACACCTTC. The full variable domain, completed using reference TRBV30 and TRBJ1-2, is SQTIHQWPATLVQPVGSPLSLECTVEGTSNPNLYWYRQAAGRGLQLLFYSVGIGQISSEVPQNLSASRPQDRQFILSSKKLLLSDSGFYLCAWSGGTGRGYTFGSGTRLTVV.

The V gene is TRBV28, the J gene TRBJ2-5; D unresolved. The V gene lost 6 bases and the J gene lost 9 bases, with 20 bases spanning the gap. Germline V gene lookup returns CDR1 MDHEN and CDR2 SYDVKM. CDR3 length: 14 amino acids. CDR3 residues: CASSNAHGTAAQYF. CDR3 nucleotides: TGTGCCAGCAGCAATGCACACGGAACTGCGGCCCAGTACTTC.

Ten or more counts support this clonotype. One end of the junction fails to match germline, which may point to a read error. The rearrangement joins TRBV12-3 or TRBV12-4 to TRBJ2-4, with D perhaps assigned TRBD1 or TRBD2 (5 bases each). This CDR3 is built from 14 residues. The CDR3 coding sequence is TGTGCCAGCCGCGTTGGGACGGAGAAAAACATTAAGTACTTC. Amino acid sequence: CASRVGTEKNIKYF.

This clonotype was picked up many times. The genes are TRBV9 and TRBJ2-5, with D unclear. V lost 2 bases, J lost 4 bases, and 9 bases lay in between. Germline V gene sequence: CDR1 SGDLS, CDR2 YYNGEE. The CDR3 extends over 13 amino acids. The CDR3, as DNA: TGTGCCAGCAGCGTCCTGGGATCAGAGACCCAGTACTTC. Its protein product is CASSVLGSETQYF.

V is TRBV6-1 and J is TRBJ1-1; D call uncertain. The CDR3 loop spans 13 amino acids. V was clipped by 8 bases and J by 2 bases, with 12 bases between them. CDR1 MNHNS and CDR2 SASEGT come from the germline V gene. CDR3 in DNA: TGTGCCAGCTGGAGGACTCCAAACACTGAAGCTTTCTTT. It specifies CASWRTPNTEAFF.

This clonotype was detected many times. The chain employs TRBV12-3 or TRBV12-4 and TRBJ2-5, with 8 bases lining up with TRBD2. V was clipped by 6 bases and J by 3 bases; unmatched bases: 9. The CDR3 extends over 15 amino acids. DNA of the CDR3: TGTGCCAGCAGGGGGTGGGGACTAGAGGAAGAGACCCAGTACTTC. Its protein product is CASRGWGLEEETQYF.

This clonotype was detected many times. At one of its ends the junction is not consistent with the germline gene, which may arise from a read error. The chain combines TRBV25-1 with TRBJ1-5, with D hard to call. This CDR3 comprises 13 residues. The germline CDR1 and CDR2 sequences are MGHDK and SYGVNS. CDR3 DNA: TGTGCCAGCAGCGAATACGGGAAACAGCCCCAGCATTTT. Residues: CASSEYGKQPQHF.

The CDR3: CASSKGQGLTEAFF. The CDR3 DNA sequence: TGTGCCAGCAGCAAGGGACAGGGGCTCACTGAAGCTTTCTTT. The chain is built from TRBV12-3 or TRBV12-4 and TRBJ1-1; TRBD1 agrees at 10 bases. The CDR3 has 14 amino acids. The V gene end was trimmed by 6 bases and the J gene end by 4 bases; junction bases not matched to a gene: 5.

Many counts were recorded for this clonotype. The rearrangement joins TRBV3-1 to TRBJ1-6, with a weak D call TRBD1 (5 bases). Trimming removed 1 base from V and 7 bases from J, with 8 bases in between. CDR3 length equals 14 residues. CDR1 and CDR2 (germline): LGHDT, YNNKEL (reference sequence). Here the CDR3 reads CASSQGGRNSPLHF. The CDR3 DNA sequence: TGTGCCAGCAGCCAAGGGGGCAGGAATTCACCCCTCCACTTT.

In this sample, this clonotype turned up many times. This chain joins TRBV7-8 and TRBJ2-5; TRBD2 agrees at 12 bases. The CDR3 is 19 amino acids. J gave up 5 bases and V 2 bases, and 15 bases lay outside the gene matches. In germline, CDR1 is SGHVS, CDR2 FQNEAQ. This chain's CDR3 is CASSLSGASGRGVRETQYF. The CDR3 nucleotides are TGTGCCAGCAGCTTATCCGGGGCTAGCGGGAGGGGCGTACGTGAGACCCAGTACTTC.

Details on this clonotype: With a much larger clone just one base away, this may be a read error. V and J are TRBV30 and TRBJ1-1; 7 bases fit TRBD1. Trimming at V came to 2 bases and at J to 4 bases, leaving 7 bases not matched to a gene. The germline V gene encodes CDR1 GTSNPN and CDR2 SVGIG (reference sequence). This CDR3 region has 14 residues. The DNA of the CDR3 is TGTGCCTGGAGTCGGAAGGGGGCTATCACTGAAGCTTTCTTT. This sequence encodes CAWSRKGAITEAFF.